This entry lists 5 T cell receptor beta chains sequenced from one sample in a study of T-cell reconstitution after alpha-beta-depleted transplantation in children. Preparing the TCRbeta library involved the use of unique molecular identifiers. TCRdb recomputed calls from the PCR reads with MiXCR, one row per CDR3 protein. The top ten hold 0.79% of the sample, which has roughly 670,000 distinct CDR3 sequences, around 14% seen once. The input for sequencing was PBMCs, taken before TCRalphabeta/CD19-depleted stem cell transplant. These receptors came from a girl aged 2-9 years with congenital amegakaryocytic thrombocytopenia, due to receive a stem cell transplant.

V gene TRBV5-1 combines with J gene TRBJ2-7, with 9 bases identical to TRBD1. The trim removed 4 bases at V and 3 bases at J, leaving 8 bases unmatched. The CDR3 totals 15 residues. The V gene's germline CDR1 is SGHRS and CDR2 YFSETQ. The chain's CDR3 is CASSMDGTGFYEQYF. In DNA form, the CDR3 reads TGCGCCAGCAGCATGGACGGGACAGGGTTCTACGAGCAGTACTTC.

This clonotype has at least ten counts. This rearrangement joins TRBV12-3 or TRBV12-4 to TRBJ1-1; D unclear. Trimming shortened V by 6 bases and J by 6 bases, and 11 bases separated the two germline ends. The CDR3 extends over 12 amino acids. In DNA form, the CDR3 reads TGTGCCAGCAGCCTACAACTAGCTGAAGCTTTCTTT. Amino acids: CASSLQLAEAFF.

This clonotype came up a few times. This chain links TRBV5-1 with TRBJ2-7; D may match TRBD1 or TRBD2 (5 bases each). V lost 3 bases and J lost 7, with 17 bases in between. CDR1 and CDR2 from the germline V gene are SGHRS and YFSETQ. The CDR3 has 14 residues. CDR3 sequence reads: CASSYRDGALEQYF. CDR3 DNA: TGCGCCAGCAGCTACCGGGACGGAGCCCTGGAGCAGTACTTC.

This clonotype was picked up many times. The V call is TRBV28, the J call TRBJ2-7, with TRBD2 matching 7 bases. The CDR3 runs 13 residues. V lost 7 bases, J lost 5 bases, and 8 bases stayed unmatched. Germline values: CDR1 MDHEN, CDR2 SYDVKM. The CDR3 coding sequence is TGTGCCAGCAATAGCGGGTCCTTTGACGAGCAGTACTTC. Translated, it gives CASNSGSFDEQYF.

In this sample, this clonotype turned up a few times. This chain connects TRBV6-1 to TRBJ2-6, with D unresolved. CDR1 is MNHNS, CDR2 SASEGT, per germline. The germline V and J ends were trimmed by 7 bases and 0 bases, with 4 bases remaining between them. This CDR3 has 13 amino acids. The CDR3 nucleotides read TGTGCCAGCAAGAGCTCTGGGGCCAACGTCCTGACTTTC. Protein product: CASKSSGANVLTF.